This is a list of T cell receptor beta chains from one sample in a study of T cells after yellow fever vaccination. TCRdb re-derived calls from the 5' RACE reads in MiXCR, one entry per CDR3 protein. The sample contains around 46,000 distinct CDR3 sequences, roughly 7.5% of which appear only once. Sequenced here: CD8+ T cells sorted from PBMCs, sampled around 15 days after the first yellow fever vaccination. These receptors all stem from a man aged 18 to 35 who received the YFV17D yellow fever vaccine. CDR3s include the opening cysteine and the closing phenylalanine or tryptophan. A D gene is named only where the DNA matches it firmly. Size is omitted from some rows. Given values are once, few, many or a class for expanded clones.

v_call	j_call	clone_size	d_call	cdr3_aa	cdr3_nt
TRBV7-6	TRBJ1-1	many	TRBD1	CASSVRQGANTEAFF	TGTGCCAGCAGCGTTCGACAGGGGGCGAACACTGAAGCTTTCTTT
TRBV4-1	TRBJ2-7	few	-	CASSSRALYEQYF	TGCGCCAGCAGCTCCCGGGCCCTCTACGAGCAGTACTTC
TRBV14	TRBJ2-1	few	TRBD1	CASSPAGWDRVHNEQFF	TGTGCCAGCAGCCCCGCAGGGTGGGACAGGGTCCACAATGAGCAGTTCTTC
TRBV20-1	TRBJ2-1	many	TRBD2	CSARDGLANEQFF	TGCAGTGCTAGAGATGGACTAGCTAATGAGCAGTTCTTC
TRBV4-1	TRBJ2-7	many	TRBD2	CASSHRLAGTYEQYF	TGCGCCAGCAGCCATCGACTAGCGGGGACCTACGAGCAGTACTTC
TRBV12-3/TRBV12-4	TRBJ2-5	many	-	CASRRQDQETQYF	TGTGCCAGCAGACGACAGGATCAAGAGACCCAGTACTTC
TRBV6-5	TRBJ1-1	many	-	CASSYIRQNTEAFF	TGTGCCAGCAGTTACATTAGGCAGAACACTGAAGCTTTCTTT
TRBV7-9	TRBJ2-2	many	-	CASSHPWTGELFF	TGTGCCAGCAGCCACCCGTGGACCGGGGAGCTGTTTTTT
TRBV7-9	TRBJ2-3	many	-	CASSLVVGADTQYF	TGTGCCAGCAGCTTAGTGGTCGGTGCCGATACGCAGTATTTT
TRBV27	TRBJ2-5	many	-	CASSPSEKTGDETQYF	TGTGCCAGCAGTCCCTCAGAAAAGACAGGAGACGAGACCCAGTACTTC
TRBV7-3	TRBJ2-2	many	-	CASSRGPAGNTGELFF	TGTGCCAGCAGCCGAGGCCCCGCGGGGAACACCGGGGAGCTGTTTTTT
TRBV5-5	TRBJ2-1	many	TRBD1	CASSGGQGEVNEQFF	TGTGCCAGCAGCGGGGGACAGGGGGAGGTCAATGAGCAGTTCTTC
TRBV11-2	TRBJ2-2	many	-	CASSPTGPNTGELFF	TGTGCCAGCAGCCCTACAGGGCCGAACACCGGGGAGCTGTTTTTT
TRBV27	TRBJ2-2	many	-	CASSLGISGGELFF	TGTGCCAGCAGTCTCGGCATTTCGGGCGGGGAGCTGTTTTTT
TRBV14	TRBJ2-5	-	-	CASSQARGAETQYF	TGTGCCAGCAGCCAAGCGCGGGGAGCAGAGACCCAGTACTTC